This TCR beta chain is from a study of breast tumors, draining lymph nodes, adjacent tissues. In its sample, this clonotype was seen many times. Breast cancer patients provided tissue from their axillary draining lymph nodes. TCRdb passed the multiplex PCR reads through MiXCR, listing each CDR3 protein once. The sample lists about 200,000 distinct CDR3 sequences, less than 35% occurring once. CDR1 is SEHNR and CDR2 is FQNEAQ in the germline V gene (reference sequence). The CDR3 runs 15 residues. The J segment lost 2 bases and the V segment lost 3 bases, leaving 3 bases of the junction unmatched. Sequencing input: axillary lymph node tissue. The chain combines TRBV7-9 with TRBJ2-3; 9 positions agree with TRBD1. The receptor comes from a female donor with breast cancer. Some clones in this sample may be carry-over from other donors' samples. DNA of the CDR3: TGTGCCAGCAGCTTCGGGACAGGGCACACAGATACGCAGTATTTT. Translation: CASSFGTGHTDTQYF.